These 21 T cell receptor beta chains share one sample of origin, sequenced in a study of shared clonotypes between healthy human individuals. Produced via immunoSEQ multiplex PCR; TCRdb's table is partial and in-frame only. Found here are 2,100,000 or so clones, approximately 96% of them singletons; the top ten hold 0.13%. The sequenced sample consisted of naive CD4+ T cells sorted from blood. Subset: CD45RA+ positively selected. Receptor source: a man younger than 35 in good health.

The chain links TRBV15 to TRBJ2-7, with 7 bases aligning to TRBD1. After removal of 0 bases from V and 1 base from J, the junction contained 3 bases not matched to a gene. The length of the CDR3 is 15 residues. Germline assignment: CDR1 LNHNV and CDR2 YYDKDF (reference sequence). The CDR3 DNA reads TGTGCCACCAGCAGAGAGACAGGGCAATCCTACGAGCAGTACTTC. The encoded protein is CATSRETGQSYEQYF.

J is TRBJ1-5 and V is TRBV28, with D tentatively TRBD1 (5 bases). The V end lost 6 bases, the J end lost 5 bases, and 11 bases lay between the germline ends. CDR1 is MDHEN and CDR2 is SYDVKM in the germline V gene. The CDR3 has 13 residues. The CDR3 DNA follows: TGTGCCAGCAGAGGGGACGGTTATCAGCCCCAGCATTTT. Encoded protein: CASRGDGYQPQHF.

The chain recombines TRBV28 with TRBJ2-1; no definite D call. V dropped 2 bases and J dropped 6 bases, with 8 bases sitting between them. The length of the CDR3 is 13 residues. Germline V gene sequence: CDR1 MDHEN, CDR2 SYDVKM. The CDR3 DNA reads TGTGCCAGCAGTTTAGCCAAAAGCAATGAGCAGTTCTTC. This gives the protein CASSLAKSNEQFF.

This clone has more than one count but fewer than ten. The V gene is TRBV4-1, the J gene TRBJ1-5; no reliable D call. CDR3 length: 16 residues. Germline V CDR1 and CDR2: MGHRA, YSYEKL. The V end was cut by 1 base, the J end by 4 bases, with 14 bases between. DNA of the CDR3: TGCGCCAGCAGCCAAGGGGCCCGAGACTTTAATCAGCCCCAGCATTTT. Amino acids: CASSQGARDFNQPQHF.

The genes are TRBV30 and TRBJ2-1; no clear D. Germline CDR1 and CDR2: GTSNPN and SVGIG (reference sequence). This CDR3 is 13 amino acids long. V was shortened by 6 bases and J by 0 bases, with 9 bases between the two germline ends. The CDR3 loop reads CACLYHSYNEQFF. CDR3 in DNA: TGTGCCTGTCTTTATCACTCCTACAATGAGCAGTTCTTC.

This chain uses TRBV7-9 with TRBJ1-4; D might be TRBD1 (6 bases). Germline V CDR1 and CDR2: SEHNR, FQNEAQ (reference sequence). Trimming removed 2 bases from V and 3 bases from J, with 10 bases in between. This CDR3 comprises 15 residues. DNA of the CDR3: TGTGCCAGCAGCTTAACAGGGTCGCCTAATGAAAAACTGTTTTTT. Translation gives CASSLTGSPNEKLFF.

The chain is built from TRBV19 and TRBJ1-5; the D gene is possibly TRBD1 (6 bases). V was pared by 4 bases and J by 3 bases, with 16 bases between. This CDR3 is built from 16 residues. Germline assignment: CDR1 LNHDA and CDR2 SQIVND (reference sequence). Here the CDR3 DNA reads TGTGCCAGTAGTAGCCCAGGGGACGGCTCCAATCAGCCCCAGCATTTT. The encoded protein is CASSSPGDGSNQPQHF. Full variable domain (remainder filled in from reference TRBV19 and TRBJ1-5): DGGITQSPKYLFRKEGQNVTLSCEQNLNHDAMYWYRQDPGQGLRLIYYSQIVNDFQKGDIAEGYSVSREKKESFPLTVTSAQKNPTAFYLCASSSPGDGSNQPQHFGDGTRLSIL.

This chain links TRBV29-1 with TRBJ1-4; D gene uncertain. Trimming left V 7 bases short and J 2 bases short, with 11 bases between. The CDR3 extends over 13 amino acids. Looked up from germline, CDR1 is SQVTM and CDR2 is ANQGSEA. The CDR3 nucleotides read TGCAGCGGGGGTGACAACACTAATGAAAAACTGTTTTTT. Protein sequence: CSGGDNTNEKLFF. Using reference TRBV29-1 and TRBJ1-4 for the parts outside the CDR3, the full variable domain is SAVISQKPSRDICQRGTSLTIQCQVDSQVTMMFWYRQQPGQSLTLIATANQGSEATYESGFVIDKFPISRPNLTFSTLTVSNMSPEDSSIYLCSGGDNTNEKLFFGSGTQLSVL.

The V gene is TRBV5-1, the J gene TRBJ2-7; maybe TRBD2 (6 bases). The CDR3 is made up of 14 amino acids. The V end was cut by 4 bases, the J end by 5 bases, with 16 bases between. Germline CDR1 is SGHRS and CDR2 is YFSETQ. CDR3 in DNA: TGCGCCAGCAGCCGCATCATAGCGGAAAACGAGCAGTACTTC. Its translation is CASSRIIAENEQYF. Combining the CDR3 with reference TRBV5-1 and TRBJ2-7 gives the whole variable domain KAGVTQTPRYLIKTRGQQVTLSCSPISGHRSVSWYQQTPGQGLQFLFEYFSETQRNKGNFPGRFSGRQFSNSRSEMNVSTLELGDSALYLCASSRIIAENEQYFGPGTRLTVT.

The gene calls are TRBV5-1 and TRBJ2-2; D possibly uses TRBD1 or TRBD2 (6 bases each). The germline V gene has CDR1 SGHRS and CDR2 YFSETQ. The CDR3 length is 16 residues. V gave up 0 bases and J gave up 4 bases, with 13 bases separating them. The CDR3 spells CASSLAGAPSTGELFF. CDR3 DNA: TGCGCCAGCAGCTTGGCGGGGGCCCCGAGCACCGGGGAGCTGTTTTTT. Based on the CDR3 plus reference TRBV5-1 and TRBJ2-2, the full variable domain is KAGVTQTPRYLIKTRGQQVTLSCSPISGHRSVSWYQQTPGQGLQFLFEYFSETQRNKGNFPGRFSGRQFSNSRSEMNVSTLELGDSALYLCASSLAGAPSTGELFFGEGSRLTVL.

The chain is built from TRBV5-6 and TRBJ2-1, with 9 bases lining up with TRBD2. V shed 5 bases and J 4 bases; nucleotides not matched to a gene: 7. The germline CDR1 and CDR2 sequences are SGHDT and YYEEEE. CDR3 length: 15 residues. The CDR3 DNA follows: TGTGCCAGCAGTCCCATCCTAGCGGGGTACAATGAGCAGTTCTTC. Amino acid sequence: CASSPILAGYNEQFF.

The genes are TRBV7-3 and TRBJ2-7, with unresolved D. CDR3 length equals 14 residues. V gave up 5 bases and J gave up 3 bases, with 14 bases separating them. CDR1 is SGHTA and CDR2 is FQGTGA in the germline V gene. CDR3 nucleotide sequence: TGTGCCAGCAGCCCCACGAGTGCCAGCTACGAGCAGTACTTC. It encodes CASSPTSASYEQYF. The full variable domain, its missing parts supplied by reference TRBV7-3 and TRBJ2-7, is GAGVSQTPSNKVTEKGKYVELRCDPISGHTALYWYRQSLGQGPEFLIYFQGTGAADDSGLPNDRFFAVRPEGSVSTLKIQRTERGDSAVYLCASSPTSASYEQYFGPGTRLTVT.

The chain employs TRBV5-1 and TRBJ2-5; 8 nucleotides match TRBD2. The CDR3 loop spans 15 amino acids. V trimming: 1 base; J trimming: 5 bases; junction bases outside the gene matches: 7. Germline values: CDR1 SGHRS, CDR2 YFSETQ. The CDR3 here is CASSLSGREDETQYF. CDR3 in DNA: TGCGCCAGCAGCTTGAGCGGGAGAGAAGACGAGACCCAGTACTTC.

The rearrangement links TRBV18 to TRBJ2-2; 7 nucleotides line up with TRBD2. The CDR3 covers 15 residues. CDR1 is KGHSH, CDR2 LQKENI, per germline. The junction had 6 bases not matched to a gene; V was cut back by 2 bases and J by 6 bases. The CDR3 bases are TGTGCCAGCTCACCATGGCGGGAGCCCCCCGGGGAGCTGTTTTTT. This gives the protein CASSPWREPPGELFF. The whole variable domain, remainder taken from reference TRBV18 and TRBJ2-2, is NAGVMQNPRHLVRRRGQEARLRCSPMKGHSHVYWYRQLPEEGLKFMVYLQKENIIDESGMPKERFSAEFPKEGPSILRIQQVVRGDSAAYFCASSPWREPPGELFFGEGSRLTVL.

This chain uses TRBV30 with TRBJ1-5; D may be TRBD1 (6 bases). Germline V gene sequence: CDR1 GTSNPN, CDR2 SVGIG (reference sequence). The V gene lost 2 bases and the J gene lost 6 bases, with 11 bases spanning the gap. The CDR3 spans 13 residues. The CDR3 protein is CAWSPGETQPQHF. In nucleotides, the CDR3 is TGTGCCTGGAGTCCAGGGGAGACTCAGCCCCAGCATTTT.

The V and J genes are TRBV7-9 and TRBJ2-7; TRBD2 aligns across 11 bases. CDR1 SEHNR and CDR2 FQNEAQ come from the germline V gene (reference sequence). The V gene end was trimmed by 4 bases and the J gene end by 3 bases; junction bases not matched to a gene: 11. The CDR3 has 17 amino acids. Written as DNA, the CDR3 is TGTGCCAGCAGCTGGGGGGGAGCTAGCGGGAGGTTCTACGAGCAGTACTTC. It encodes CASSWGGASGRFYEQYF.

This rearrangement joins TRBV6-5 to TRBJ1-2; no clear D. Per the germline V gene, CDR1 is MNHEY and CDR2 is SVGAGI. V lost 8 bases, J lost 3 bases, and 13 bases lay in between. CDR3 length: 13 residues. CDR3: CASGSGQYYGYTF. The CDR3 bases are TGTGCCAGCGGGTCGGGCCAGTACTATGGCTACACCTTC.

V is TRBV29-1 and J is TRBJ1-2; a possible D gene is TRBD1 (5 bases). The V end was cut by 4 bases, the J end by 8 bases, with 14 bases between. CDR3 size: 12 residues. Germline CDR1 SQVTM, CDR2 ANQGSEA. CDR3 loop: CSVAGHDYGYTF. The CDR3 DNA is TGCAGCGTTGCCGGACACGATTACGGCTACACCTTC. Drawing the rest from reference TRBV29-1 and TRBJ1-2, the complete variable domain is SAVISQKPSRDICQRGTSLTIQCQVDSQVTMMFWYRQQPGQSLTLIATANQGSEATYESGFVIDKFPISRPNLTFSTLTVSNMSPEDSSIYLCSVAGHDYGYTFGSGTRLTVV.

The chain has TRBV18 and TRBJ2-1; TRBD2 matches 7 bases. CDR3 length equals 18 residues. Unmatched junction bases numbered 14, after V lost 5 bases and J lost 1 base. Germline assignment: CDR1 KGHSH and CDR2 LQKENI. The CDR3: CASSAPKSREGSYNEQFF. For the CDR3, the DNA is TGTGCCAGCTCAGCTCCGAAGAGCAGGGAGGGGTCCTACAATGAGCAGTTCTTC.

This chain joins TRBV11-1 and TRBJ2-3; 12 bases fit TRBD1. V was clipped by 5 bases and J by 3 bases; unmatched bases: 3. CDR3 length equals 15 residues. Per the germline V gene, CDR1 is SGHAT and CDR2 is FQDESV (reference sequence). The CDR3 is CASSRDRGLTDTQYF. CDR3 bases: TGTGCCAGCAGCCGGGACAGGGGGCTGACAGATACGCAGTATTTT.

This clone was observed once. The sample has other DNA sequences that encode this CDR3 too. In DNA form, the CDR3 reads TGTGCCAGCAGAGCTGACAGGAGCTCCTATAATTCACCCCTCCACTTT. It codes for CASRADRSSYNSPLHF. The genes are TRBV2 and TRBJ1-6; a weak D match, TRBD1 (6 bases). CDR3 length equals 16 residues. Germline V CDR1 and CDR2: SNHLY, FYNNEI. V gave up 6 bases and J gave up 0 bases, with 12 bases separating them.